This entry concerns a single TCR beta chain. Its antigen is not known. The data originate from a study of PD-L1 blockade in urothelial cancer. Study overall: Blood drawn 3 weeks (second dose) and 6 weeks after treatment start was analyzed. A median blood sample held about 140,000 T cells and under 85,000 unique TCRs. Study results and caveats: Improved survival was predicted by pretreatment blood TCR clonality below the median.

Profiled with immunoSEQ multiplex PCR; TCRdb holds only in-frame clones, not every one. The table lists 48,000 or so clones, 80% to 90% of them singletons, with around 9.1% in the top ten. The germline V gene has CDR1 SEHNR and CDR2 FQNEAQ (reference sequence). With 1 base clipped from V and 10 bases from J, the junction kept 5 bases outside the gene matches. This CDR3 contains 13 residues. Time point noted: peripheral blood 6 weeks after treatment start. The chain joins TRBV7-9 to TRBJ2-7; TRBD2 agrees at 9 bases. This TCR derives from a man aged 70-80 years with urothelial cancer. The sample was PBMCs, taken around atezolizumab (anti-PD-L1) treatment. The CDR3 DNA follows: TGTGCCAGCAGCTTAGGCCTTAGCGGGAGTCAGTACTTC. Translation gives CASSLGLSGSQYF. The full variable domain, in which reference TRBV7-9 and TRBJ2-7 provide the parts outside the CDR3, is DTGVSQNPRHKITKRGQNVTFRCDPISEHNRLYWYRQTLGQGPEFLTYFQNEAQLEKSRLLSDRFSAERPKGSFSTLEIQRTEQGDSAMYLCASSLGLSGSQYFGPGTRLTVT.